A single sample gave rise to the 17 T cell receptor beta chains below, sequenced in a study of blood T cell repertoires in COVID-19 (TCRdb year 2020). Library preparation employed the immunoSEQ multiplex PCR assay. The table comes from immuneACCESS by way of TCRdb, which keeps in-frame sequences with V and J called. Part of the clones is missing from these tables; in studies checked, under half for an unresolved V gene and the rest for unknown reasons. In all, the sample holds about 280,000 clones, and more than 75% of those were seen once. Together, the top ten hold approximately 2.2% of the sample. The sample taken for sequencing was peripheral blood. The receptors shown here come from a woman in her thirties who had recovered from COVID-19.

This chain joins TRBV10-3 and TRBJ2-7, with 7 bases lining up with TRBD1. The CDR3 has 16 amino acids. Per the germline V gene, CDR1 is ENHRY and CDR2 is SYGVKD. V shed 10 bases and J 5 bases; nucleotides not matched to a gene: 20. The CDR3 sequence: CATRGNTGQKGHEQYF. CDR3 sequence (DNA): TGTGCCACCCGGGGAAATACGGGACAGAAGGGCCACGAGCAGTACTTC.

This chain joins TRBV30 and TRBJ2-5, with a possible D match to TRBD1 (5 bases). The germline CDR1 and CDR2 sequences are GTSNPN and SVGIG (reference sequence). V was trimmed by 4 bases and J by 3 bases, leaving 9 bases between them. The CDR3 contains 12 residues. The CDR3 here is CAWKQGKETQYF. As DNA, the CDR3 is TGTGCCTGGAAGCAGGGAAAAGAGACCCAGTACTTC.

This clone was seen a single time. The chain employs TRBV7-9 and TRBJ2-1, with TRBD2 as a possible D gene (6 bases). The CDR3 loop spans 15 amino acids. The germline V gene encodes CDR1 SEHNR and CDR2 FQNEAQ (reference sequence). Trimming left V 2 bases short and J 5 bases short, with 13 bases between. CDR3 region: CASSLTRLGHNEQFF. CDR3 bases: TGTGCCAGCAGCTTAACCAGACTAGGCCACAATGAGCAGTTCTTC.

The V and J genes are TRBV19 and TRBJ2-3; D might be TRBD2 (6 bases). The CDR3 is made up of 15 amino acids. V dropped 1 base and J dropped 8 bases, with 16 bases sitting between them. Germline values: CDR1 LNHDA, CDR2 SQIVND (reference sequence). The CDR3 sequence is CASSIATEGGGTQYF. For the CDR3, the DNA is TGTGCCAGTAGTATAGCCACGGAGGGTGGAGGTACGCAGTATTTT.

The chain has TRBV4-2 and TRBJ2-5, with TRBD2 matching over 9 bases. CDR3 length equals 19 residues. CDR1 LGHNA and CDR2 YNFKEQ come from the germline V gene. The junction had 13 bases not matched to a gene; V was cut back by 0 bases and J by 2 bases. The CDR3 protein is CASSQEAIAGAPIQETQYF. In DNA, the CDR3 is TGTGCCAGCAGCCAAGAGGCAATAGCGGGGGCCCCTATACAAGAGACCCAGTACTTC.

This clone was observed a single time. This chain joins TRBV5-5 and TRBJ2-5; D possibly corresponds to TRBD2 (6 bases). CDR3 length: 17 residues. Germline lookup yields CDR1 SGHKS and CDR2 YYEKEE (reference sequence). Between the trimmed V and J ends, which lost 4 bases and 5 bases, there was a span of 24 bases. The CDR3, as DNA: TGTGCCAGCAGCCACCCGAAAGGGAGGAATCCCAGTGAGACCCAGTACTTC. The encoded protein is CASSHPKGRNPSETQYF.

This sequence joins TRBV11-2 and TRBJ2-3, with TRBD2 matching 7 bases. Losses at the gene ends were 9 bases for V and 4 bases for J; bases not matched to a gene: 13. Germline-derived CDR1 and CDR2 are SGHAT and FQNNGV. The length of the CDR3 is 15 residues. As DNA, the CDR3 is TGTGCCAGTCAACCCGGGACTAAGGGGCCAGATACGCAGTATTTT. It encodes CASQPGTKGPDTQYF.

This sequence joins TRBV4-1 and TRBJ1-5; D gene uncertain. CDR1 and CDR2 (germline): MGHRA, YSYEKL. Trimming removed 2 bases from V and 3 bases from J, with 5 bases in between. The CDR3 runs 13 residues. The CDR3 here is CASSQFNNQPQHF. The CDR3 DNA is TGCGCCAGCAGCCAATTCAACAATCAGCCCCAGCATTTT.

J is TRBJ2-5 and V is TRBV6-1, with D perhaps TRBD2 (6 bases). Germline V gene data show CDR1 as MNHNS and CDR2 as SASEGT. The CDR3 consists of 12 residues. The V gene lost 5 bases and the J gene lost 5 bases, with 9 bases spanning the gap. The CDR3 reads CASSYRGETQYF. The CDR3 DNA sequence: TGTGCCAGCAGTTATCGGGGGGAGACCCAGTACTTC.

The V call is TRBV5-8, the J call TRBJ1-6; D not certain. The ends were cut back, 2 bases at V and 0 bases at J, with 9 bases in the middle. Germline values: CDR1 SGHTS, CDR2 YDEGEE. The CDR3 extends over 16 amino acids. The CDR3 sequence: CASSFTQSSYNSPLHF. The CDR3 region has the DNA TGTGCCAGCAGCTTCACTCAAAGCTCCTATAATTCACCCCTCCACTTT.

The chain couples TRBV18 to TRBJ2-7, with D tentatively TRBD1 (8 bases). Trimming cost V 7 bases and J 1 base, with 23 bases left between them. The CDR3 loop spans 17 amino acids. The germline V gene encodes CDR1 KGHSH and CDR2 LQKENI. CDR3 nucleotides: TGTGCCAGCTGGCAGCGGGGACAGGATTATGCATCCTACGAGCAGTACTTC. Its translation: CASWQRGQDYASYEQYF. Full variable domain (missing parts from reference TRBV18 and TRBJ2-7): NAGVMQNPRHLVRRRGQEARLRCSPMKGHSHVYWYRQLPEEGLKFMVYLQKENIIDESGMPKERFSAEFPKEGPSILRIQQVVRGDSAAYFCASWQRGQDYASYEQYFGPGTRLTVT.

The chain has TRBV3-1 (or the pseudogene TRBV3-2) and TRBJ2-5, with D possibly TRBD2 on 5 matching bases. The CDR3 extends over 15 amino acids. Germline lookup yields CDR1 LGHDT and CDR2 YNNKEL (reference sequence). Trimming pared 2 bases from V and 4 bases from J, leaving 14 bases between. The DNA for the CDR3 is TGTGCCAGCAGCCAAACTAGAGGTCTGCTAGAGACCCAGTACTTC. This encodes CASSQTRGLLETQYF.

This clone has just one count. The chain is built from TRBV7-2 and TRBJ2-5; 13 positions agree with TRBD2. CDR3 size: 15 residues. V trimming: 5 bases; J trimming: 7 bases; junction bases outside the gene matches: 7. Germline CDR1 reads SGHTA; CDR2 reads FQGNSA. Written as DNA, the CDR3 is TGTGCCAGCAGCCCAGGACTAGCGGGAGTTGGGACCCAGTACTTC. It codes for CASSPGLAGVGTQYF.

This chain joins TRBV5-5 and TRBJ2-5; 12 bases align to TRBD2. The V and J ends lost 5 bases and 3 bases, in that order; junction bases with no gene match: 8. CDR3 length: 16 amino acids. Germline V gene lookup returns CDR1 SGHKS and CDR2 YYEKEE (reference sequence). The CDR3 loop is CASSPLLAGGEETQYF. CDR3 in DNA: TGTGCCAGCAGTCCTCTACTAGCGGGGGGAGAAGAGACCCAGTACTTC.

The J gene is TRBJ2-1, the V gene TRBV4-2; TRBD2 might be the D (5 bases). Germline-derived CDR1 and CDR2 are LGHNA and YNFKEQ. The V end lost 3 bases, the J end lost 2 bases, and 14 bases lay between the germline ends. This CDR3 is built from 16 residues. The CDR3 protein is CASSQDGVTAYNEQFF. As DNA, the CDR3 is TGTGCCAGCAGCCAGGACGGGGTTACTGCCTACAATGAGCAGTTCTTC.

This clone was detected only a few times. The chain has TRBV28 and TRBJ1-5; a possible D gene is TRBD1 (5 bases). Germline CDR1 and CDR2: MDHEN and SYDVKM. Trimming stripped 10 bases from V and 1 base from J, with 14 bases between. This CDR3 has 14 residues. CDR3 in amino acids: CATGGERSNQPQHF. The CDR3 DNA reads TGTGCCACCGGGGGGGAACGGAGCAATCAGCCCCAGCATTTT.

This clone was recorded once. The chain has TRBV5-5 and TRBJ2-5; D is perhaps TRBD1 (8 bases). Trimming removed 4 bases at V and 4 bases at J, with 20 bases between. The length of the CDR3 is 16 residues. CDR1 SGHKS and CDR2 YYEKEE come from the germline V gene (reference sequence). The CDR3 DNA is TGTGCCAGCAGCCCCCGGACAGGGAGGGCCTCAGAGACCCAGTACTTC. Translated, it gives CASSPRTGRASETQYF.